One and the same sample provided the 27 T cell receptor beta chains below, sequenced in a study of OX40 agonist ivuxolimab in advanced cancers. Profiling relied on immunoSEQ multiplex PCR, and the TCRdb table lists in-frame clones only, not all of them. The sample consists of approximately 89,000 clones, around 90% of them appearing once. The sample was CD4+ or CD8+ T cells sorted from blood, taken in a trial of the OX40 agonist ivuxolimab. The receptors stem from an adult with an advanced solid tumor such as melanoma, head and neck, liver or kidney cancer.

The chain has TRBV5-6 and TRBJ1-6, with TRBD1 identical over 9 bases. CDR1 and CDR2 from the germline V gene are SGHDT and YYEEEE. The V and J ends lost 4 bases and 10 bases, in that order; junction bases with no gene match: 15. The CDR3 extends over 17 amino acids. The CDR3 DNA reads as TGTGCCAGCAGCCCCCACGGCTGGGACAGGGCTCGATCACCCCTCCACTTT. It translates to CASSPHGWDRARSPLHF.

The rearrangement joins TRBV5-4 to TRBJ2-3; TRBD1 aligns across 7 bases. The J segment lost 2 bases and the V segment lost 3 bases, leaving 6 bases of the junction unmatched. Looked up from germline, CDR1 is SGHNT and CDR2 is YYREEE (reference sequence). This CDR3 has 15 amino acids. This CDR3 reads CASSSPGQSTDTQYF. CDR3 sequence (DNA): TGTGCCAGCAGCTCCCCGGGACAGTCCACAGATACGCAGTATTTT.

This chain joins TRBV5-5 and TRBJ1-1; D is ambiguous. Germline CDR1 is SGHKS and CDR2 is YYEKEE (reference sequence). The V end lost 4 bases, the J end lost 1 base, and 11 bases lay between the germline ends. This CDR3 has 14 amino acids. The CDR3, as DNA: TGTGCCAGCAGCGTCCAACAAGCGAACACTGAAGCTTTCTTT. It translates to CASSVQQANTEAFF.

This chain links TRBV5-6 with TRBJ1-1; D unresolved. V shed 0 bases and J shed 0 bases, with 9 bases lying between them. CDR1 SGHDT and CDR2 YYEEEE come from the germline V gene. There are 15 residues in the CDR3. CDR3 amino acids: CASSLERNMNTEAFF. The DNA for the CDR3 is TGTGCCAGCAGCTTGGAACGGAACATGAACACTGAAGCTTTCTTT.

J is TRBJ2-3 and V is TRBV9, with 7 positions matching TRBD2. Germline V lookup: CDR1 SGDLS, CDR2 YYNGEE. This CDR3 is 16 amino acids long. V was clipped by 0 bases and J by 4 bases; unmatched bases: 8. The CDR3, as DNA: TGTGCCAGCAGCGTAGGGGGGAGGGATGGGGCAGATACGCAGTATTTT. Translated: CASSVGGRDGADTQYF.

This chain joins TRBV7-6 and TRBJ1-3; a possible D gene is TRBD1 (6 bases). This CDR3 region has 17 residues. Germline V CDR1 and CDR2: SGHVS, FNYEAQ. Trimming shortened V by 0 bases and J by 0 bases, and 12 bases separated the two germline ends. This chain's CDR3 is CASSLAGGRPSGNTIYF. Here the CDR3 DNA reads TGTGCCAGCAGCTTAGCAGGGGGGAGACCCTCTGGAAACACCATATATTTT.

Concerning this clone itself: The sample contains more than one DNA sequence encoding this CDR3. The chain employs TRBV13 and TRBJ1-2; D unresolved. V lost 2 bases and J lost 4, with 11 bases in between. Germline CDR1 is PRHDT and CDR2 is FYEKMQ (reference sequence). The CDR3 has 14 residues. The CDR3 loop reads CASSLKGLGYGYTF. For the CDR3, the DNA is TGTGCCAGCAGCTTAAAGGGTTTAGGCTATGGCTACACCTTC.

This sequence joins TRBV27 and TRBJ1-1, with no clear D. The CDR3 consists of 13 residues. Trimming removed 6 bases at V and 11 bases at J, with 19 bases between. Germline V gene data show CDR1 as MNHEY and CDR2 as SMNVEV (reference sequence). CDR3 loop: CASSSPVVGRAFF. The CDR3 coding sequence is TGTGCCAGCAGCTCTCCCGTTGTAGGGAGGGCTTTCTTT.

V usage is TRBV18 and J usage is TRBJ2-5; D might be TRBD1 (6 bases). CDR1 and CDR2 (germline): KGHSH, LQKENI. The CDR3 has 15 amino acids. Trimming pared 3 bases from V and 4 bases from J, leaving 15 bases between. The DNA for the CDR3 is TGTGCCAGCTCACCCATTCTAGAGGGGGTAGAGACCCAGTACTTC. Protein product: CASSPILEGVETQYF.

The chain carries TRBV5-1 and TRBJ1-6; no definite D call. With 0 bases removed from V and 8 bases from J, the gap between germline ends came to 6 bases. The CDR3 has 13 amino acids. The germline gives CDR1 SGHRS, CDR2 YFSETQ. The CDR3 sequence is CASSLDPDSPLHF. The CDR3, as DNA: TGCGCCAGCAGCTTGGACCCGGATTCACCCCTCCACTTT.

In this sample, this clone turned up a few times. V is TRBV6-5 and J is TRBJ1-5; weak D call: TRBD1 (5 bases). The CDR3 totals 15 residues. Germline CDR1 and CDR2: MNHEY and SVGAGI. V was cut by 2 bases and J by 5 bases, with 13 bases left in between. This CDR3 is CASSYPTGPYQPQHF. As DNA, the CDR3 is TGTGCCAGCAGTTACCCAACGGGGCCTTATCAGCCCCAGCATTTT.

The J gene is TRBJ1-1, the V gene TRBV10-3, with 7 bases lining up with TRBD1. The CDR3 totals 14 residues. Trimming at V came to 11 bases and at J to 2 bases, leaving 11 bases not matched to a gene. The germline V gene has CDR1 ENHRY and CDR2 SYGVKD. The DNA for the CDR3 is TGTGCCGGCCGCGGGGGGACAGATAACACTGAAGCTTTCTTT. It is translated as CAGRGGTDNTEAFF.

This chain joins TRBV10-3 and TRBJ2-1, with TRBD1 identical over 10 bases. Trimming removed 6 bases from V and 6 bases from J; junction bases left unmatched: 11. CDR1 is ENHRY and CDR2 is SYGVKD in the germline V gene. The CDR3 length is 16 residues. DNA of the CDR3: TGTGCCATCAGGGATAGCCGGGACAGGGGTTCCAATGAGCAGTTCTTC. It is translated as CAIRDSRDRGSNEQFF.

The chain employs TRBV18 and TRBJ1-3; D gene uncertain. This CDR3 is built from 17 residues. Trimming cost V 5 bases and J 0 bases, with 17 bases left between them. CDR1 KGHSH and CDR2 LQKENI come from the germline V gene. CDR3 sequence: CASSSQMEALSGNTIYF. DNA for the CDR3: TGTGCCAGCTCATCACAAATGGAGGCCCTCTCTGGAAACACCATATATTTT.

V is TRBV11-3 and J is TRBJ2-3; 7 positions agree with TRBD2. CDR3 length: 16 amino acids. J was trimmed by 1 base and V by 1 base; bases with no gene match: 5. CDR1 SGHNT and CDR2 YENEEA come from the germline V gene. The CDR3 region has the DNA TGTGCCAGCAGCTTAGCTGGCGGGGGAGGCACAGATACGCAGTATTTT. It specifies CASSLAGGGGTDTQYF. The full variable domain, rest sourced from reference TRBV11-3 and TRBJ2-3, is EAGVVQSPRYKIIEKKQPVAFWCNPISGHNTLYWYLQNLGQGPELLIRYENEEAVDDSQLPKDRFSAERLKGVDSTLKIQPAELGDSAVYLCASSLAGGGGTDTQYFGPGTRLTVL.

The genes are TRBV5-1 and TRBJ2-7, with 7 bases matching TRBD2. CDR1 is SGHRS and CDR2 is YFSETQ in the germline V gene. V was pared by 0 bases and J by 6 bases, with 9 bases of the junction left unmatched. The CDR3 covers 15 residues. CDR3 nucleotides: TGCGCCAGCAGCTTGGTAGGCGGGGCGGGGGTCGAGCAGTACTTC. This codes for CASSLVGGAGVEQYF.

This sequence joins TRBV5-1 and TRBJ2-3, with D unclear. Germline V gene data show CDR1 as SGHRS and CDR2 as YFSETQ. Trimming took off 0 bases at V and 2 bases at J, with 10 bases between the two ends. The CDR3 has 15 amino acids. The CDR3 nucleotides are TGCGCCAGCAGCTTGGAAGGGCGGTACACAGATACGCAGTATTTT. Its translation is CASSLEGRYTDTQYF. Combining the CDR3 with reference TRBV5-1 and TRBJ2-3 gives the whole variable domain KAGVTQTPRYLIKTRGQQVTLSCSPISGHRSVSWYQQTPGQGLQFLFEYFSETQRNKGNFPGRFSGRQFSNSRSEMNVSTLELGDSALYLCASSLEGRYTDTQYFGPGTRLTVL.

In nucleotides, the CDR3 is TGTGCCAGCAGCACAGGGGGAGGAAGGAACACTGAAGCTTTCTTT. It encodes CASSTGGGRNTEAFF. The rearrangement joins TRBV5-6 to TRBJ1-1; the match to TRBD1 covers 8 bases. Looked up from germline, CDR1 is SGHDT and CDR2 is YYEEEE. V trimming: 4 bases; J trimming: 1 base; junction bases outside the gene matches: 6. This CDR3 spans 15 amino acids.

The genes are TRBV9 and TRBJ2-6; D is possibly TRBD1 (5 bases). V was trimmed by 2 bases and J by 2 bases, leaving 8 bases between them. From germline, CDR1 is SGDLS and CDR2 YYNGEE. The CDR3 runs to 15 residues. CDR3 bases: TGTGCCAGCAGCGTTCTCAGGGCTGGGGCCAACGTCCTGACTTTC. This codes for CASSVLRAGANVLTF.

The V call is TRBV29-1, the J call TRBJ2-1, with 8 nucleotides matching TRBD2. Germline CDR1 is SQVTM and CDR2 is ANQGSEA. The CDR3 extends over 15 amino acids. Germline trimming cut 1 base from V and 0 bases from J; bases unmatched to any gene: 2. The CDR3 DNA is TGCAGCGTTGAAGTCGGGACTAGCTCCTACAATGAGCAGTTCTTC. Its protein is CSVEVGTSSYNEQFF.

V is TRBV19 and J is TRBJ2-2; 8 bases are a match to TRBD2. Germline values: CDR1 LNHDA, CDR2 SQIVND (reference sequence). The junction had 11 bases not matched to a gene; V was cut back by 10 bases and J by 4 bases. This CDR3 region has 15 residues. CDR3 sequence: CATAQRAGVTGELFF. In DNA, the CDR3 is TGTGCCACCGCCCAAAGAGCGGGGGTCACCGGGGAGCTGTTTTTT.

The J gene is TRBJ1-1, the V gene TRBV4-2; the D gene is possibly TRBD1 (5 bases). The CDR3 spans 13 residues. V lost 1 base and J lost 6, with 9 bases in between. Germline CDR1 and CDR2: LGHNA and YNFKEQ. DNA for the CDR3: TGTGCCAGCAGCCAAGTGAGGGGACCTGAAGCTTTCTTT. Translating gives CASSQVRGPEAFF.

The chain uses TRBV29-1 and TRBJ2-7, with 10 bases aligning to TRBD1. Germline CDR1 and CDR2: SQVTM and ANQGSEA. The CDR3 covers 13 residues. The V gene end was trimmed by 3 bases and the J gene end by 6 bases; junction bases not matched to a gene: 5. In DNA, the CDR3 is TGCAGCGTTGACGGACAGGGGGGGCGCGAGCAGTACTTC. Translating it yields CSVDGQGGREQYF.

The chain combines TRBV5-6 with TRBJ2-5, with D possibly called TRBD1 or TRBD2 (5 bases each). The germline V gene has CDR1 SGHDT and CDR2 YYEEEE. Trimming shortened V by 5 bases and J by 4 bases, and 15 bases separated the two germline ends. The CDR3 runs to 14 residues. This CDR3 is CASRQGTGIETQYF. In DNA form, the CDR3 reads TGTGCCAGCAGGCAAGGGACGGGAATAGAGACCCAGTACTTC.

This chain connects TRBV18 to TRBJ1-1, with D maybe TRBD1 (5 bases). Per germline, CDR1 KGHSH and CDR2 LQKENI. Between the trimmed V and J ends, which lost 4 bases and 3 bases, there was a span of 21 bases. There are 17 residues in the CDR3. The CDR3 spells CASSLNSLPGLDTEAFF. The CDR3 region has the DNA TGTGCCAGCTCACTCAATTCCCTTCCAGGGTTAGACACTGAAGCTTTCTTT.

V usage is TRBV10-2 and J usage is TRBJ2-3; D unresolved. V lost 1 base to trimming and J lost 5 bases, with 4 bases between them. CDR1 is WSHSY, CDR2 SAAADI, per germline. This CDR3 region has 12 residues. As DNA, the CDR3 is TGCGCCAGCAGTGAGTTTCGAGATACGCAGTATTTT. It specifies CASSEFRDTQYF.

The rearrangement joins TRBV10-3 to TRBJ1-3; a weak D match, TRBD1 (5 bases). CDR1 and CDR2 (germline): ENHRY, SYGVKD. V dropped 6 bases and J dropped 8 bases, with 17 bases sitting between them. The CDR3 consists of 14 residues. CDR3 nucleotides: TGTGCCATCAGGCTCGACAGCCTACCTCACACCATATATTTT. It codes for CAIRLDSLPHTIYF.